This is a list of T cell receptor beta chains from one sample in a study of T cell responses to AZD1222 COVID-19 vaccine. Sequencing was performed with immunoSEQ multiplex PCR; in TCRdb, only in-frame clones are kept and a portion is missing. The table lists 95,000 to 110,000 clones, just over 90% of them singletons. The specimen comprised peripheral blood, sampled 28 days after the second AZD1222 dose. These TCRs come from an adult who received the AZD1222 COVID-19 vaccine. Both conserved end residues are part of each CDR3. Fields, in order: V gene, J gene, clone size, D gene, CDR3 protein, CDR3 DNA. A D gene is named only where the DNA matches it firmly. Clone size appears in some rows only: once, few, many, or a class for an expanded clone.

V gene: TRBV27; J gene: TRBJ2-2; clone size: .; D gene: TRBD2; CDR3 protein: CASSLLAGAPNTGELFF; CDR3 DNA: TGTGCCAGCAGTTTACTAGCGGGGGCCCCGAACACCGGGGAGCTGTTTTTT
V gene: TRBV25-1; J gene: TRBJ2-4; clone size: once; D gene: .; CDR3 protein: CASSDSDENIQYF; CDR3 DNA: TGTGCCAGCAGTGACTCGGACGAAAACATTCAGTACTTC
V gene: TRBV13; J gene: TRBJ1-4; clone size: .; D gene: TRBD1; CDR3 protein: CASSSSGTGVEKLFF; CDR3 DNA: TGTGCCAGCAGCTCATCCGGGACAGGGGTCGAAAAACTGTTTTTT
V gene: TRBV11-2; J gene: TRBJ2-1; clone size: .; D gene: .; CDR3 protein: CASSFRDSYNEQFF; CDR3 DNA: TGTGCCAGCAGCTTTCGGGATTCCTACAATGAGCAGTTCTTC
V gene: TRBV18; J gene: TRBJ2-1; clone size: .; D gene: .; CDR3 protein: CASSPTKLGAVSYNEQFF; CDR3 DNA: TGTGCCAGCTCACCCACTAAACTGGGAGCGGTCTCCTACAATGAGCAGTTCTTC
V gene: TRBV7-2; J gene: TRBJ1-6; clone size: .; D gene: TRBD1; CDR3 protein: CASSFRDSNSPLHF; CDR3 DNA: TGTGCCAGCAGCTTCCGGGACAGTAATTCACCCCTCCACTTT
V gene: TRBV18; J gene: TRBJ1-6; clone size: .; D gene: TRBD1; CDR3 protein: CASSRDRISSPLHF; CDR3 DNA: TGTGCCAGCTCACGGGACAGAATTTCTTCACCCCTCCACTTT
V gene: TRBV5-1; J gene: TRBJ2-1; clone size: .; D gene: TRBD2; CDR3 protein: CASSLGGLVGNEQFF; CDR3 DNA: TGCGCCAGCAGCTTGGGGGGACTAGTCGGCAATGAGCAGTTCTTC
V gene: TRBV7-8; J gene: TRBJ1-3; clone size: .; D gene: .; CDR3 protein: CASSFRAGNTIYF; CDR3 DNA: TGTGCCAGCAGCTTCAGGGCTGGAAACACCATATATTTT
V gene: TRBV7-9; J gene: TRBJ1-5; clone size: .; D gene: .; CDR3 protein: CASSLMGQPQHF; CDR3 DNA: TGTGCCAGCAGCTTAATGGGTCAGCCCCAGCATTTT
V gene: TRBV4-2; J gene: TRBJ1-6; clone size: .; D gene: TRBD1; CDR3 protein: CASSQEHYDRVDSPLHF; CDR3 DNA: TGTGCCAGCAGCCAAGAGCACTACGACAGGGTAGATTCACCCCTCCACTTT
V gene: TRBV18; J gene: TRBJ2-3; clone size: .; D gene: .; CDR3 protein: CASSPVVDTQYF; CDR3 DNA: TGTGCCAGCTCACCGGTAGTGGATACGCAGTATTTT
V gene: TRBV9; J gene: TRBJ2-1; clone size: .; D gene: .; CDR3 protein: CASSVDPGTTGEQFF; CDR3 DNA: TGTGCCAGCAGCGTAGATCCGGGAACTACGGGTGAGCAGTTCTTC
V gene: TRBV19; J gene: TRBJ2-2; clone size: .; D gene: .; CDR3 protein: CASSIKGGQTGELFF; CDR3 DNA: TGTGCCAGTAGTATCAAGGGAGGACAGACCGGGGAGCTGTTTTTT
V gene: TRBV6-5; J gene: TRBJ2-7; clone size: few; D gene: TRBD2; CDR3 protein: CASKSTGGEQYF; CDR3 DNA: TGTGCCAGCAAATCGACGGGGGGCGAGCAGTACTTC
V gene: TRBV19; J gene: TRBJ1-4; clone size: .; D gene: .; CDR3 protein: CASREVTEGEDEKLFF; CDR3 DNA: TGTGCCAGTCGTGAGGTAACCGAGGGAGAGGATGAAAAACTGTTTTTT
V gene: TRBV28; J gene: TRBJ2-5; clone size: .; D gene: TRBD2; CDR3 protein: CASSLLAGGQETQYF; CDR3 DNA: TGTGCCAGCAGTCTACTAGCGGGGGGGCAAGAGACCCAGTACTTC